These 9 T cell receptor beta chains were sequenced from one sample in a study of blood T cell repertoires in COVID-19 (TCRdb year 2020). Library preparation used the immunoSEQ multiplex PCR assay. Drawn from immuneACCESS, this table holds only the in-frame rearrangements with V and J called that TCRdb kept. Clones are partly lost; checked studies trace under half to an unresolved V gene and leave the rest unexplained. The sample data list tens of thousands of clones, and approximately 85% of these were observed just once. The ten largest clones represent around 40% of the sample. Input material: peripheral blood. All receptors come from a human donor in a cohort sampled during active COVID-19.

This chain connects TRBV7-2 to TRBJ2-5; 10 bases fit TRBD2. The junction had 7 bases not matched to a gene; V was cut back by 1 base and J by 2 bases. CDR1 is SGHTA and CDR2 is FQGNSA in the germline V gene. CDR3 length: 17 amino acids. CDR3 coding DNA: TGTGCCAGCAGCTTAGGGGTAGCGGGAGGACCTCAAGAGACCCAGTACTTC. As protein: CASSLGVAGGPQETQYF.

V gene TRBV7-2 combines with J gene TRBJ1-2, with 8 bases aligning to TRBD1. V shed 2 bases and J 8 bases; nucleotides not matched to a gene: 7. The CDR3 runs to 14 residues. Germline CDR1 SGHTA, CDR2 FQGNSA. DNA of the CDR3: TGTGCCAGCAGCTTAATTTCAGGGGGCTTAGGCTACACCTTC. Its translation: CASSLISGGLGYTF.

The chain recombines TRBV18 with TRBJ1-2, with TRBD1 matching over 8 bases. Germline assignment: CDR1 KGHSH and CDR2 LQKENI. Losses at the gene ends were 0 bases for V and 3 bases for J; bases not matched to a gene: 0. The CDR3 contains 14 residues. CDR3: CASSPPDRDYGYTF. In nucleotides, the CDR3 is TGTGCCAGCTCACCACCGGACAGGGACTATGGCTACACCTTC.

This chain links TRBV18 with TRBJ1-1, with a weak D call TRBD1 (5 bases). Germline values: CDR1 KGHSH, CDR2 LQKENI. The CDR3 loop spans 14 amino acids. Trimming took off 1 base at V and 5 bases at J, with 11 bases between the two ends. Here the CDR3 DNA reads TGTGCCAGCTCACCACGGCCAAGGGGAACTGAAGCTTTCTTT. It codes for CASSPRPRGTEAFF.

The chain couples TRBV5-6 to TRBJ2-7, with D perhaps TRBD1 (6 bases). Germline CDR1 reads SGHDT; CDR2 reads YYEEEE. This CDR3 is 11 amino acids long. The V end was cut by 7 bases, the J end by 6 bases, with 11 bases between. This chain's CDR3 is CASGAGVEQYF. The CDR3 nucleotides are TGTGCCAGCGGGGCAGGGGTCGAGCAGTACTTC. The complete variable domain, with remaining parts taken from reference TRBV5-6 and TRBJ2-7, reads DAGVTQSPTHLIKTRGQQVTLRCSPKSGHDTVSWYQQALGQGPQFIFQYYEEEERQRGNFPDRFSGHQFPNYSSELNVNALLLGDSALYLCASGAGVEQYFGPGTRLTVT.

The CDR3 sequence: CASAAGVGPQHF. The CDR3 DNA reads as TGTGCCAGCGCGGCAGGGGTAGGGCCCCAGCATTTT. The V gene is TRBV2, the J gene TRBJ1-5, with a weak D call TRBD1 (6 bases). CDR1 is SNHLY and CDR2 is FYNNEI in the germline V gene. CDR3 length: 12 amino acids. V was clipped by 8 bases and J by 9 bases, with 14 bases between them.

This clone was counted a single time. V gene TRBV2 combines with J gene TRBJ2-7, with 12 positions matching TRBD2. Germline lookup yields CDR1 SNHLY and CDR2 FYNNEI. The V and J ends lost 5 bases and 7 bases, in that order; junction bases with no gene match: 6. CDR3 length equals 14 residues. The CDR3 spells CASSSLAGGREQYF. The DNA of the CDR3 is TGTGCCAGCAGTTCCCTAGCGGGAGGGCGGGAGCAGTACTTC.

This chain uses TRBV3-1 (or the pseudogene TRBV3-2) with TRBJ2-3; D is possibly TRBD2 (6 bases). The CDR3 has 17 amino acids. With 3 bases removed from V and 5 bases from J, the gap between germline ends came to 21 bases. The germline CDR1 and CDR2 sequences are LGHDT and YNNKEL (reference sequence). DNA of the CDR3: TGTGCCAGCAGCCAGAGAGGAGGGACCGCTTTCGGAGATACGCAGTATTTT. It yields the protein CASSQRGGTAFGDTQYF.

This chain links TRBV5-1 with TRBJ2-7, with a weak D call TRBD1 (6 bases). The CDR3 consists of 14 residues. Germline CDR1 reads SGHRS; CDR2 reads YFSETQ. Trimming took off 0 bases at V and 3 bases at J, with 10 bases between the two ends. CDR3 DNA sequence: TGCGCCAGCAGCTTGGGACAGGTAATCTACGAGCAGTACTTC. Its translation is CASSLGQVIYEQYF.